Presented here are 17 T cell receptor beta chains from one specimen sequenced in a study of blood T cell repertoires in COVID-19. Method: immunoSEQ multiplex PCR; TCRdb's copy keeps in-frame clones and lacks some. The repertoire has 200,000 to 250,000 clones, around 84% of them found once; the top ten carry 10%. What was sequenced was peripheral blood. These receptor sequences come from an elderly woman with COVID-19, enrolled during active disease.

The V gene is TRBV19, the J gene TRBJ2-5; 8 nucleotides agree with TRBD1. Germline CDR1 is LNHDA and CDR2 is SQIVND (reference sequence). This CDR3 is 14 amino acids long. Trimming cost V 3 bases and J 5 bases; bases outside gene matches: 5. CDR3 coding DNA: TGTGCCAGTAGTATCAACAGGGGGAGGGAGACCCAGTACTTC. Translation gives CASSINRGRETQYF.

The CDR3 spells CASSTGKGTEAFF. The CDR3 DNA is TGTGCCAGTAGTACAGGGAAGGGCACTGAAGCTTTCTTT. V and J are TRBV19 and TRBJ1-1, with D perhaps matching TRBD1 (5 bases). CDR3 length: 13 amino acids. Germline CDR1 and CDR2: LNHDA and SQIVND (reference sequence). V lost 4 bases and J lost 4, with 10 bases in between.

This chain connects TRBV5-1 to TRBJ2-1; tentatively, D is TRBD2 (6 bases). CDR1 is SGHRS, CDR2 YFSETQ, per germline. This CDR3 comprises 15 residues. The V end was cut by 4 bases, the J end by 4 bases, with 15 bases between. The CDR3 nucleotides are TGCGCCAGCAGCCAGGCGGGACTCCCTTACAATGAGCAGTTCTTC. It specifies CASSQAGLPYNEQFF.

The V gene is TRBV19, the J gene TRBJ1-2, with D perhaps TRBD1 (5 bases). V was cut by 8 bases and J by 9 bases, with 16 bases left in between. Germline V lookup: CDR1 LNHDA, CDR2 SQIVND (reference sequence). The CDR3 is 12 amino acids. CDR3 protein: CASGGTFLSYTF. The CDR3 nucleotides are TGTGCCAGTGGGGGGACGTTTTTGAGCTACACCTTC.

The rearrangement joins TRBV4-2 to TRBJ1-1; D is unresolved. There are 14 residues in the CDR3. Germline values: CDR1 LGHNA, CDR2 YNFKEQ. V lost 0 bases and J 0 bases, leaving 5 bases between the germline ends. The CDR3 spells CASSQDRVNTEAFF. DNA for the CDR3: TGTGCCAGCAGCCAAGATCGGGTGAACACTGAAGCTTTCTTT.

The chain combines TRBV11-2 with TRBJ2-7; D not certain. Trimming shortened V by 0 bases and J by 6 bases, and 9 bases separated the two germline ends. The CDR3 sequence is 13 residues long. The germline gives CDR1 SGHAT, CDR2 FQNNGV. The CDR3 is CASSLDLRSEQYV. In DNA form, the CDR3 reads TGTGCCAGCAGCTTAGATCTGAGGAGCGAGCAGTACGTC.

This chain connects TRBV28 to TRBJ1-6; no definite D call. The germline CDR1 and CDR2 sequences are MDHEN and SYDVKM. This CDR3 spans 15 amino acids. The ends were cut back, 8 bases at V and 9 bases at J, with 20 bases in the middle. CDR3 bases: TGTGCCAGCGTCCTGGCCGAGGGCGCAGGTTCACCCCTCCACTTT. Residues: CASVLAEGAGSPLHF.

The chain employs TRBV5-1 and TRBJ2-2, with TRBD1 matching over 9 bases. CDR3 length: 15 amino acids. V shed 5 bases and J 5 bases; nucleotides not matched to a gene: 7. Per the germline V gene, CDR1 is SGHRS and CDR2 is YFSETQ. Here the CDR3 DNA reads TGCGCCAGCAGACCCCGGACAGGGGATACCGGGGAGCTGTTTTTT. Its translation: CASRPRTGDTGELFF.

This clone came up once. The chain employs TRBV11-3 and TRBJ1-1; TRBD1 matches at 7 bases. CDR1 SGHNT and CDR2 YENEEA come from the germline V gene. This CDR3 region has 15 residues. Losses at the gene ends were 5 bases for V and 4 bases for J; bases not matched to a gene: 10. For the CDR3, the DNA is TGTGCCAGCAGCCTGGGCACAGGGGAGCGCACTGAAGCTTTCTTT. This sequence encodes CASSLGTGERTEAFF. Supplemented by reference TRBV11-3 and TRBJ1-1, the full variable domain reads EAGVVQSPRYKIIEKKQPVAFWCNPISGHNTLYWYLQNLGQGPELLIRYENEEAVDDSQLPKDRFSAERLKGVDSTLKIQPAELGDSAVYLCASSLGTGERTEAFFGQGTRLTVV.

This chain links TRBV7-2 with TRBJ2-1, with unresolved D. Trimming stripped 5 bases from V and 7 bases from J, with 6 bases between. The CDR3 runs 11 residues. CDR1 and CDR2 from the germline V gene are SGHTA and FQGNSA. The CDR3 protein is CASSPRNEQFF. CDR3 bases: TGTGCCAGCAGCCCCAGGAATGAGCAGTTCTTC. The full variable domain, rest sourced from reference TRBV7-2 and TRBJ2-1, is GAGVSQSPSNKVTEKGKDVELRCDPISGHTALYWYRQSLGQGLEFLIYFQGNSAPDKSGLPSDRFSAERTGGSVSTLTIQRTQQEDSAVYLCASSPRNEQFFGPGTRLTVL.

V usage is TRBV4-2 and J usage is TRBJ1-4, with 9 bases fitting TRBD1. Germline-derived CDR1 and CDR2 are LGHNA and YNFKEQ. The V segment lost 2 bases and the J segment 4 bases; nucleotides outside the gene matches: 8. CDR3 length: 17 residues. The chain's CDR3 is CASSQIPGQGLNEKLFF. The CDR3 DNA sequence: TGTGCCAGCAGCCAAATCCCGGGACAGGGCCTTAATGAAAAACTGTTTTTT.

The rearrangement links TRBV10-3 to TRBJ1-3; possibly TRBD1 for D (5 bases). The CDR3 has 16 amino acids. Germline V gene lookup returns CDR1 ENHRY and CDR2 SYGVKD. The V and J ends lost 3 bases and 0 bases respectively, with 12 bases between them. The CDR3, as DNA: TGTGCCATCAGTGATTCTAGGACACCCTCTGGAAACACCATATATTTT. Residues: CAISDSRTPSGNTIYF.

V gene TRBV15 combines with J gene TRBJ2-5; 9 bases align to TRBD2. V was pared by 5 bases and J by 4 bases, with 17 bases of the junction left unmatched. The germline gives CDR1 LNHNV, CDR2 YYDKDF (reference sequence). This CDR3 is 18 amino acids long. The CDR3, as DNA: TGTGCCACCAGCCTCGCTCTATTAGGACTAGCGTTTCGAGAGACCCAGTACTTC. Amino acid sequence: CATSLALLGLAFRETQYF.

The rearrangement joins TRBV19 to TRBJ1-6, with D perhaps matching TRBD1 (6 bases). The length of the CDR3 is 14 residues. V was pared by 10 bases and J by 2 bases, with 12 bases between. The germline V gene has CDR1 LNHDA and CDR2 SQIVND (reference sequence). The CDR3: CATRQVPYNSPLHF. CDR3 coding DNA: TGTGCCACCCGACAGGTCCCCTATAATTCACCCCTCCACTTT.

The V gene is TRBV18, the J gene TRBJ2-7; 8 bases are shared with TRBD1. Looked up from germline, CDR1 is KGHSH and CDR2 is LQKENI. CDR3 length equals 14 residues. V lost 1 base and J lost 4; bases outside the gene matches: 3. The CDR3 sequence: CASSPRQGAYEQYF. CDR3 coding DNA: TGTGCCAGCTCACCACGGCAGGGGGCATACGAGCAGTACTTC. Drawing the rest from reference TRBV18 and TRBJ2-7, the complete variable domain is NAGVMQNPRHLVRRRGQEARLRCSPMKGHSHVYWYRQLPEEGLKFMVYLQKENIIDESGMPKERFSAEFPKEGPSILRIQQVVRGDSAAYFCASSPRQGAYEQYFGPGTRLTVT.

CDR3: CASSSQGLYGYTF. Written as DNA, the CDR3 is TGTGCCAGCAGTTCCCAGGGTCTCTATGGCTACACCTTC. The V call is TRBV12-3 or TRBV12-4, the J call TRBJ1-2; TRBD1 might be the D (5 bases). The germline V and J ends were trimmed by 4 bases and 4 bases, with 10 bases remaining between them. The CDR3 runs 13 residues.

Concerning this clone itself: This same CDR3 is encoded by further DNA sequences in the sample. V gene TRBV5-6 combines with J gene TRBJ1-2; 8 nucleotides match TRBD1. The CDR3 is 13 residues long. V was pared by 0 bases and J by 8 bases, with 3 bases of the junction left unmatched. Germline V lookup: CDR1 SGHDT, CDR2 YYEEEE. The CDR3 nucleotides are TGTGCCAGCAGCTTGGGACAGGGGAGCGGCTACACCTTC. This codes for CASSLGQGSGYTF.